The rows below give T cell receptor beta chains drawn from one sample of a study of shared clonotypes between healthy human individuals. Assay: immunoSEQ multiplex PCR; the TCRdb copy retains only in-frame clones and omits some. The data show under 2,000,000 clones, about 94% seen once. Sequenced sample: naive CD8+ T cells sorted from blood. These receptors were collected from a man between 18 and 29 years old in good health. Both conserved end residues are part of each CDR3. The D gene is left open where the match is weak. Only some rows state a clone size, as once, few, many or a class for expanded clones.

CDR3: CASSGWDRAEDTQYF
DNA: TGTGCCAGCAGTGGTTGGGACAGGGCCGAAGATACGCAGTATTTT
D: TRBD1
V: TRBV27
size: once
J: TRBJ2-3

CDR3: CASSPGAYNEQFF
DNA: TGTGCCAGCTCCCCCGGAGCCTACAATGAGCAGTTCTTC
D: NA
V: TRBV18
size: once
J: TRBJ2-1

CDR3: CASSLVSSGRFVTGELFF
DNA: TGTGCCAGCAGCTTAGTATCTAGCGGGAGGTTTGTAACCGGGGAGCTGTTTTTT
D: TRBD2
V: TRBV11-2
size: once
J: TRBJ2-2

CDR3: CASSQDTGGNQPQHF
DNA: TGCGCCAGCAGCCAAGATACCGGGGGGAATCAGCCCCAGCATTTT
D: NA
V: TRBV4-1
size: NA
J: TRBJ1-5

CDR3: CASSEWFGTGGYEQYF
DNA: TGTGCCAGCAGTGAATGGTTTGGGACAGGGGGCTACGAGCAGTACTTC
D: TRBD1
V: TRBV6-1
size: NA
J: TRBJ2-7

CDR3: CASTLLAGGLNTGELFF
DNA: TGTGCCAGCACCCTACTAGCGGGGGGCCTGAACACCGGGGAGCTGTTTTTT
D: TRBD2
V: TRBV28
size: NA
J: TRBJ2-2

CDR3: CASSLFQGLHNEQFF
DNA: TGTGCCAGCAGTTTATTTCAGGGGTTACACAATGAGCAGTTCTTC
D: NA
V: TRBV27
size: NA
J: TRBJ2-1

CDR3: CASSYLEGGYGYTF
DNA: TGTGCCAGCAGTTACCTGGAAGGCGGCTATGGCTACACCTTC
D: NA
V: TRBV6-5
size: NA
J: TRBJ1-2

CDR3: CASSQAGGSGYTF
DNA: TGCGCCAGCAGCCAAGCAGGAGGGAGCGGCTACACCTTC
D: NA
V: TRBV4-1
size: NA
J: TRBJ1-2

CDR3: CASTVDNNNEQFF
DNA: TGTGCCAGCACCGTGGACAACAACAATGAGCAGTTCTTC
D: NA
V: TRBV9
size: NA
J: TRBJ2-1

CDR3: CASSIPGETQYF
DNA: TGTGCCAGCAGTATCCCCGGAGAAACGCAGTATTTT
D: NA
V: TRBV6-5
size: NA
J: TRBJ2-3

CDR3: CASSLEASNYGYTF
DNA: TGTGCCAGCAGCTTGGAGGCCTCTAACTATGGCTACACCTTC
D: NA
V: TRBV5-4
size: NA
J: TRBJ1-2

CDR3: CASSVSSGGGSHSPLHF
DNA: TGTGCCAGCAGCGTATCTTCGGGTGGGGGCAGCCATTCACCCCTCCACTTT
D: NA
V: TRBV9
size: NA
J: TRBJ1-6

CDR3: CASSQGTSGYNEQFF
DNA: TGTGCCAGCAGCCAGGGGACTAGCGGATACAATGAGCAGTTCTTC
D: TRBD2
V: TRBV27
size: NA
J: TRBJ2-1